The entry that follows covers one TCR beta chain sequence. This clone has a handful of counts. No antigen is known for it. No much larger clone is present one base from it, and per-base qualities are unavailable. The sample's time point label, decoded: baseline before oral tofacitinib. Peripheral blood and lesional scalp punch biopsies were obtained from patients with alopecia areata. PBMCs were isolated by density centrifugation and stained for CD3, CD4 and CD8, and CD4+ and CD8+ T cells were sorted on a FACSAria. As encoded in the germline V gene, CDR1 is MNHEY while CDR2 is SVGAGI. The CDR3, cysteine through phenylalanine, is 14 amino acids long. Only the CDR3 region is kept as DNA, spanning 42 bases read in frame from base 1. The V end loses 2 bases and the J end loses 3 bases, and a stretch of 9 bases separates them. Preparation of the library involved the immunoSEQ multiplex PCR assay. RNA was extracted from all samples and reverse transcribed into cDNA, which served as template for TCR sequencing. SuperScript III was used for first-strand cDNA synthesis, primed with a 2:1 mix of oligo-dT and random hexamers. A synthetic immune receptor repertoire was used to assess amplification bias, and residual bias was removed computationally. As for the authors' bioinformatics: Raw reads were preprocessed to remove errors, and CDR3 was defined according to IMGT conventions as the region from the conserved cysteine to phenylalanine. Clonality was computed as 1 minus the Shannon entropy, with the entropy normalized by log2 of the number of productive unique TCRs. Whether each scalp clone was CD4 or CD8 was inferred by checking scalp TCRbeta sequences against the CD4 and CD8 repertoires from sorted blood. TCRdb's version of the immuneACCESS table is confined to in-frame rearrangements and falls short of the full clone set. An unresolved V gene accounts for under half of the shortfall where checked; the remainder is of unknown origin. Clone size and the V and J calls come from that table; the DNA yielded D and trimming. The sample profile shows around 140,000 clones; roughly half of them were found once. The top ten constitute roughly 0.99% of the sample.

The data were taken from a study of CD8+ T cells in alopecia areata (dated by TCRdb to 2017 to 2018). At the level of the whole study: The treated patients took part in an open-label pilot trial in which moderate-to-severe alopecia areata was treated with oral tofacitinib at 5 to 10 mg twice daily. Tofacitinib was given for 6 to 18 months, followed by 6 months of follow-up off drug to assess delayed response and recurrence. Human TCRbeta sequencing covered scalp tissue and sorted CD4+ and CD8+ peripheral blood T cells from patchy and totalis/universalis alopecia areata patients and healthy controls. RNA was extracted with the PAXgene miRNA kit for fixed scalp, the miRNeasy kit for PBMCs, and the RNeasy kit for mouse skin. TCRbeta CDR3 regions were amplified by immunoSEQ multiplex PCR using 35 Vbeta forward and 13 Jbeta reverse primers. Scalp clonality was compared among normal scalp (n=4), patchy alopecia areata scalp (n=8), and alopecia totalis/universalis scalp (n=8). Patients on tofacitinib were biopsied at baseline and after 4 and 24 weeks of treatment, and several of the patients also had a later scalp biopsy. High-throughput TCRbeta sequencing was used to examine T cell clonal expansion in alopecia areata in both the C3H/HeJ mouse model and human patients.

Results the study describes overall, beyond this receptor: Compared with normal scalp, lesional scalp, particularly in alopecia totalis/universalis, had higher clonality and more expanded CD8+ clones, which suggests antigenic drive. Unlike mouse skin, where gammadelta T cells dominate, normal human skin contains resident alphabeta T cells that get sequenced too, which complicates analysis of the scalp TCR repertoire. Shared TCR sequences between patients were less evident than in mice, which may be partly attributable to HLA diversity in the patient population.

The TCR comes from a human donor with alopecia areata. This specimen consisted of CD4+ T cells sorted from blood, obtained at week 0. The V and J genes are TRBV6-5 and TRBJ2-3, with the D call tentatively TRBD1 or TRBD2, each fitting 6 bases. In nucleotide form, the sequence is TGTGCCAGCAGTTACAGGGGGGAAACAGATACGCAGTATTTT. It encodes CASSYRGETDTQYF.